Following are 20 T cell receptor beta chains from one sample sequenced in a study of T cell repertoires in cytomegalovirus infection. Each CDR3 protein gets one entry after TCRdb re-called the reads with MiXCR. The table shows about 900,000 distinct CDR3 sequences, with approximately 30% occurring only once. The antigens of these receptors remain unknown. Sequenced material: cultured CD8+ T cells from PBMCs, taken from culture after CMV antigen stimulation. The receptors here all came from a human donor in good health (CMV status not recorded). Some clones in this sample may be carry-over from other donors' samples.

The chain joins TRBV4-1 to TRBJ1-5; the D is unclear. V gave up 1 base and J gave up 3 bases, with 10 bases separating them. From germline, CDR1 is MGHRA and CDR2 YSYEKL. This CDR3 spans 15 amino acids. The chain's CDR3 is CASSQVALYNQPQHF. DNA for the CDR3: TGCGCCAGCAGCCAAGTGGCCCTCTACAATCAGCCCCAGCATTTT.

In its sample, this clonotype was seen many times. This chain uses TRBV7-8 with TRBJ2-3; D uncertain. The ends were cut back, 5 bases at V and 3 bases at J, with 9 bases in the middle. CDR1 and CDR2 from the germline V gene are SGHVS and FQNEAQ. This CDR3 contains 13 residues. The CDR3 DNA is TGTGCCAGCAGCCCGCAAGTGACAGATACGCAGTATTTT. Translation gives CASSPQVTDTQYF. Complete variable domain (other parts from reference TRBV7-8 and TRBJ2-3): GAGVSQSPRYKVAKRGQDVALRCDPISGHVSLFWYQQALGQGPEFLTYFQNEAQLDKSGLPSDRFFAERPEGSVSTLKIQRTQQEDSAVYLCASSPQVTDTQYFGPGTRLTVL.

This clonotype came up many times. This chain joins TRBV7-8 and TRBJ2-3; D is possibly TRBD1 (5 bases). CDR3 length equals 16 residues. V lost 0 bases and J 6 bases, leaving 16 bases between the germline ends. CDR1 and CDR2 from the germline V gene are SGHVS and FQNEAQ. CDR3 in DNA: TGTGCCAGCAGCTTAGCATCCAGGGTGGTGGTGGATACGCAGTATTTT. Encoded protein: CASSLASRVVVDTQYF.

This chain uses TRBV11-2 with TRBJ2-3; TRBD1 aligns across 7 bases. This CDR3 is built from 14 residues. The germline gives CDR1 SGHAT, CDR2 FQNNGV. V trimming: 9 bases; J trimming: 4 bases; junction bases outside the gene matches: 10. The CDR3 reads CASRDSSKPDTQYF. The CDR3 DNA sequence: TGTGCCAGTCGGGACAGCTCAAAGCCAGATACGCAGTATTTT.

The genes are TRBV19 and TRBJ2-7; D gene unclear. Germline lookup yields CDR1 LNHDA and CDR2 SQIVND (reference sequence). This CDR3 has 13 amino acids. V was clipped by 1 base and J by 3 bases, with 7 bases between them. For the CDR3, the DNA is TGTGCCAGTAGTATAGCCCTGAACTACGAGCAGTACGTC. The encoded protein is CASSIALNYEQYV.

This rearrangement joins TRBV6-5 to TRBJ2-7; TRBD1 is a possible D gene (6 bases). Trimming removed 6 bases from V and 6 bases from J, with 33 bases in between. CDR3 size: 19 residues. The V gene's germline CDR1 is MNHEY and CDR2 SVGAGI. In DNA, the CDR3 is TGTGCCAGCAGCACTATGCCCCATGTAACCGTAGGACAGAACTCCGAGCAGTACTTC. It codes for CASSTMPHVTVGQNSEQYF.

The chain carries TRBV2 and TRBJ1-4; 7 nucleotides match TRBD1. The V and J ends lost 7 bases and 7 bases, in that order; junction bases with no gene match: 24. Germline V lookup: CDR1 SNHLY, CDR2 FYNNEI. The CDR3 totals 19 residues. This CDR3 is CASNLGHDRAAREAEKLFF. The CDR3 DNA sequence: TGTGCCAGCAATCTCGGGCATGACAGGGCGGCCCGGGAGGCTGAAAAACTGTTTTTT. The whole variable domain, filled in from reference TRBV2 and TRBJ1-4, reads EPEVTQTPSHQVTQMGQEVILRCVPISNHLYFYWYRQILGQKVEFLVSFYNNEISEKSEIFDDQFSVERPDGSNFTLKIRSTKLEDSAMYFCASNLGHDRAAREAEKLFFGSGTQLSVL.

The rearrangement links TRBV12-3 or TRBV12-4 to TRBJ2-2, with D unresolved. The V gene lost 2 bases and the J gene lost 7 bases, with 5 bases spanning the gap. This CDR3 has 12 amino acids. This CDR3 is CASSLRNGELFF. The CDR3 nucleotides read TGTGCCAGCAGTTTAAGGAACGGGGAGCTGTTTTTT.

CDR3 DNA: TGTGCCAGCAGCACACTAGCGGGGGAAATCACAGATACGCAGTATTTT. This codes for CASSTLAGEITDTQYF. The V call is TRBV6-1, the J call TRBJ2-3; 11 nucleotides align to TRBD2. V lost 6 bases to trimming and J lost 2 bases; unmatched junction nucleotides: 7. The germline V gene encodes CDR1 MNHNS and CDR2 SASEGT. This CDR3 is built from 16 residues.

This clonotype was observed at least ten times. J is TRBJ2-3 and V is TRBV5-4, with D possibly being TRBD1 (6 bases). Deletions cut 7 bases from V and 1 base from J, with 16 bases between. Per the germline V gene, CDR1 is SGHNT and CDR2 is YYREEE (reference sequence). There are 15 residues in the CDR3. The CDR3 DNA sequence: TGTGCCAGCGACCCCGGGGCAGGGGGCACAGATACGCAGTATTTT. It specifies CASDPGAGGTDTQYF. Together with reference TRBV5-4 and TRBJ2-3, the CDR3 gives the full variable domain: ETGVTQSPTHLIKTRGQQVTLRCSSQSGHNTVSWYQQALGQGPQFIFQYYREEENGRGNFPPRFSGLQFPNYSSELNVNALELDDSALYLCASDPGAGGTDTQYFGPGTRLTVL.

The J gene is TRBJ2-3, the V gene TRBV10-3; TRBD1 agrees at 8 bases. Germline CDR1 and CDR2: ENHRY and SYGVKD. The CDR3 covers 16 residues. V dropped 3 bases and J dropped 5; count of bases not matched to a gene: 10. This CDR3 is CAISEGDRGLLDTQYF. Here the CDR3 DNA reads TGTGCCATCAGTGAAGGCGACAGGGGCTTATTAGATACGCAGTATTTT.

This sequence joins TRBV12-5 and TRBJ1-2, with TRBD1 as a possible D gene (6 bases). V lost 1 base to trimming and J lost 1 base, with 22 bases between them. The CDR3 is 19 residues long. In germline, CDR1 is LGHNT, CDR2 FRNRAP. The CDR3 nucleotides read TGTGCTAGTGGTTTGGAACTGGAGGACAGTCAGGGCCTTAACTATGGCTACACCTTC. It codes for CASGLELEDSQGLNYGYTF.

The table lists this clonotype with many counts. The rearrangement links TRBV6-5 to TRBJ2-2, with D hard to call. V was trimmed by 0 bases and J by 7 bases, leaving 12 bases between them. In germline, CDR1 is MNHEY, CDR2 SVGAGI. CDR3 length: 15 residues. This chain's CDR3 is CASSYSIGSHGELFF. CDR3 DNA sequence: TGTGCCAGCAGTTACTCGATTGGGTCCCACGGGGAGCTGTTTTTT.

The sample holds many counts of this clonotype. J is TRBJ2-3 and V is TRBV7-6; no clear D. From germline, CDR1 is SGHVS and CDR2 FNYEAQ. The CDR3 is made up of 15 amino acids. V lost 1 base to trimming and J lost 0 bases, with 8 bases between them. CDR3 loop: CASSLVGTSTDTQYF. CDR3 DNA sequence: TGTGCCAGCAGCTTAGTAGGTACTAGCACAGATACGCAGTATTTT. The full variable domain, with the rest looked up from reference TRBV7-6 and TRBJ2-3, is GAGVSQSPRYKVTKRGQDVALRCDPISGHVSLYWYRQALGQGPEFLTYFNYEAQQDKSGLPNDRFSAERPEGSISTLTIQRTEQRDSAMYRCASSLVGTSTDTQYFGPGTRLTVL.

The sample holds a few counts of this clonotype. The chain couples TRBV7-3 to TRBJ2-1; D unclear. Germline CDR1 SGHTA, CDR2 FQGTGA. The CDR3 spans 14 residues. V dropped 4 bases and J dropped 1 base, with 8 bases sitting between them. CDR3 loop: CASSSNPSYNEQFF. The CDR3 bases are TGTGCCAGCAGCTCTAATCCATCCTACAATGAGCAGTTCTTC.

This clonotype was seen a few times. The CDR3 sequence is CASSKAGGGDNEQFF. CDR3 DNA: TGTGCCAGCAGCAAGGCCGGCGGGGGGGACAATGAGCAGTTCTTC. The gene calls are TRBV5-4 and TRBJ2-1; 9 positions match TRBD2. V lost 4 bases, J lost 5 bases, and 7 bases stayed unmatched. From germline, CDR1 is SGHNT and CDR2 YYREEE (reference sequence). This CDR3 is built from 15 residues. The whole variable domain, filled in from reference TRBV5-4 and TRBJ2-1, reads ETGVTQSPTHLIKTRGQQVTLRCSSQSGHNTVSWYQQALGQGPQFIFQYYREEENGRGNFPPRFSGLQFPNYSSELNVNALELDDSALYLCASSKAGGGDNEQFFGPGTRLTVL.

The chain couples TRBV27 to TRBJ2-3; weak D call: TRBD1 (7 bases). With 7 bases removed from V and 2 bases from J, the gap between germline ends came to 19 bases. Looked up from germline, CDR1 is MNHEY and CDR2 is SMNVEV (reference sequence). The CDR3 covers 16 residues. CDR3 DNA sequence: TGTGCCAGCATCGCGGCGGGACAGCTTTCCACAGATACGCAGTATTTT. Protein sequence: CASIAAGQLSTDTQYF.

The V call is TRBV9, the J call TRBJ1-1, with D perhaps matching TRBD1 (5 bases). The CDR3 is made up of 12 amino acids. Germline lookup yields CDR1 SGDLS and CDR2 YYNGEE. Between the trimmed V and J ends, which lost 3 bases and 7 bases, there was a span of 10 bases. The CDR3 sequence: CASSAGQGEAFF. CDR3 nucleotide sequence: TGTGCCAGCAGCGCGGGGCAGGGTGAAGCTTTCTTT.

The V call is TRBV6-6, the J call TRBJ2-2; D unresolved. Germline values: CDR1 MNHNY, CDR2 SVGAGI (reference sequence). With 7 bases removed from V and 4 bases from J, the gap between germline ends came to 16 bases. The CDR3 runs 15 residues. The CDR3 DNA is TGTGCCAGCACCCAGTCGTGGGCGTCCACCGGGGAGCTGTTTTTT. It encodes CASTQSWASTGELFF.

CDR3 amino acids: CSARDPLADISYEQYF. For the CDR3, the DNA is TGCAGTGCTAGAGATCCTCTAGCGGACATCTCCTACGAGCAGTACTTC. The V and J genes are TRBV20-1 and TRBJ2-7, with 7 bases matching TRBD2. CDR1 and CDR2 (germline): DFQATT, SNEGSKA (reference sequence). The CDR3 extends over 16 amino acids. V lost 0 bases to trimming and J lost 0 bases; unmatched junction nucleotides: 8.